This T cell receptor (beta chain) stems from a study of shared clonotypes between healthy human individuals. CD45RO-negative, CCR7-selected cells formed the naive CD8 fraction, which excluded terminally differentiated effector memory CD45RA+ cells. Germline CDR1 and CDR2: SGHVS and FNYEAQ. The V and J ends lost 4 bases and 4 bases respectively, with 17 bases between them. The CDR3 length is 15 residues. The repertoire was sequenced with immunoSEQ multiplex PCR; TCRdb's copy has only in-frame clones and lacks some. The sample holds about 2,100,000 clones, about 92% seen once. Source material: naive CD8+ T cells from PBMCs. The chain couples TRBV7-6 to TRBJ2-7; no definite D call. The source of this sequence is a man aged 18 to 30 in good health. Some clones in this sample may be carry-over from other donors' samples. CDR3 sequence (DNA): TGTGCCAGCAGCTATGGACGAGAAGGGATATACGAGCAGTACTTC. It encodes CASSYGREGIYEQYF.